Listed below are T cell receptor beta chains from one sample, sequenced in a study of T cell repertoires in cytomegalovirus infection. MiXCR was run by TCRdb on the reads, yielding one entry per CDR3 protein. The table lists roughly 240,000 distinct CDR3 sequences, around 6.6% of them singletons, with around 6.5% in the top ten. Sequencing was carried out using PBMCs. The source of these receptors is a human donor in good health (CMV status not recorded). Some clones in this sample may be carry-over from other donors' samples. The CDR3 runs from the conserved cysteine through the conserved F or W. Size values are once, few and many counts, or a class for expanded clones, and some rows have none.

v_call: TRBV6-1
clone_size: many
cdr3_aa: CASSSRTDTQYF

v_call: TRBV20-1
clone_size: many
cdr3_aa: CGTPGGATNEKLFF

v_call: TRBV12-3/TRBV12-4
clone_size: many
cdr3_aa: CASSGRPGLPKLFF

v_call: TRBV28
clone_size: many
cdr3_aa: CASSFDRVQPQHF

v_call: TRBV7-2
clone_size: many
cdr3_aa: CASSPGLGFNEQFF

v_call: TRBV29-1
clone_size: NA
cdr3_aa: CSVEDGWGTEAFF

v_call: TRBV5-6
clone_size: many
cdr3_aa: CASSLLARQGNSPLHF

v_call: TRBV12-3/TRBV12-4
clone_size: NA
cdr3_aa: CASSLSGTDYGYTF

v_call: TRBV14
clone_size: NA
cdr3_aa: CASSQDPHFSYNEQFF

v_call: TRBV6-6
clone_size: many
cdr3_aa: CASSLGETDTQYF

v_call: TRBV7-2
clone_size: many
cdr3_aa: CASSQAHYGYTF

v_call: TRBV7-2
clone_size: many
cdr3_aa: CASSRNSVNSPLHF

v_call: TRBV7-2
clone_size: many
cdr3_aa: CASSSGLRGEKLFF

v_call: TRBV6-2/TRBV6-3
clone_size: many
cdr3_aa: CASSYRHRQGGTDTQYF

v_call: TRBV29-1
clone_size: few
cdr3_aa: CSVPHYPIANTQYF

v_call: TRBV10-3
clone_size: NA
cdr3_aa: CAITPDGSNSPLHF

v_call: TRBV7-8
clone_size: many
cdr3_aa: CASGRASGTGNTIYF

v_call: TRBV5-8
clone_size: many
cdr3_aa: CASSLTGLGENIQYF

v_call: TRBV5-6
clone_size: many
cdr3_aa: CASSLEGAVERANEQFF

v_call: TRBV5-8
clone_size: few
cdr3_aa: CASSRDRNGEQYF

v_call: TRBV5-1
clone_size: many
cdr3_aa: CASSLDPNTDTQYF

v_call: TRBV4-1
clone_size: many
cdr3_aa: CASSQDLDSKADTQYF

v_call: TRBV5-4
clone_size: many
cdr3_aa: CASSLSLTSGGDNEQFF

v_call: TRBV18
clone_size: few
cdr3_aa: CASSPSEGGSPLHF

v_call: TRBV7-2
clone_size: few
cdr3_aa: CASGRGVEQPQHF

v_call: TRBV6-1
clone_size: many
cdr3_aa: CASSGYTGELFF

v_call: TRBV29-1
clone_size: many
cdr3_aa: CSVLRGDTEAFF

v_call: TRBV5-1
clone_size: many
cdr3_aa: CASSLQTGNYGYTF

v_call: TRBV7-2
clone_size: many
cdr3_aa: CASGGGGSPSSYEQYF

v_call: TRBV2
clone_size: many
cdr3_aa: CASSEVQTYGYTF